The rows below give T cell receptor beta chains drawn from one sample of a study of blood T cells in healthy people across ages. MiXCR, applied by TCRdb to the 5' RACE reads, yields one record per CDR3 protein. Counted here are about 760,000 distinct CDR3 sequences, 20% to 25% occurring once; the ten biggest clones make up roughly 9%. This sample was shared with a second study, whose subject was T cells of mothers and their children.

Material: blood. These receptors were collected from a boy between 5 and 17 years old in good health. The conserved cysteine and the conserved F or W are not part of the CDR3 here.

V: TRBV5-6; J: TRBJ1-1; CDR3: ASNSLQEMNTEAF
V: TRBV7-3; J: .; CDR3: ASSPYGSIPYNEQF
V: TRBV27; J: TRBJ2-3; CDR3: ASSPFSSYTDTQY
V: TRBV5-1; J: .; CDR3: ASNLQGGESQY
V: TRBV29-1; J: TRBJ2-7; CDR3: SVVTGPPYEQY
V: TRBV12-3/TRBV12-4; J: TRBJ2-5; CDR3: ASSGPPRVETQY
V: TRBV7-2; J: .; CDR3: ASSWVGGAETQY
V: TRBV7-3; J: TRBJ1-4; CDR3: ASSLIAATNEKLF
V: TRBV4-3; J: TRBJ2-1; CDR3: ASSQDGVGSYNEQF
V: TRBV6-2/TRBV6-3; J: TRBJ2-5; CDR3: ASSLTAFQETQY
V: TRBV6-1; J: TRBJ2-3; CDR3: ASSPGRDSTDTQY
V: TRBV6-6; J: TRBJ1-2; CDR3: ASSYGDTTDGYT
V: TRBV9; J: TRBJ2-7; CDR3: ASSPRLAASSYEQY
V: TRBV29-1; J: TRBJ2-1; CDR3: SVPRTSGSRNEQF
V: TRBV14; J: TRBJ2-1; CDR3: ASSQLAGGDNEQF
V: TRBV5-6; J: TRBJ2-5; CDR3: ASRWRGQETQY
V: TRBV12-3/TRBV12-4; J: TRBJ2-5; CDR3: ASSSGPGKQETQY
V: TRBV18; J: TRBJ2-5; CDR3: ASSPPTGEETQY
V: TRBV27; J: TRBJ2-7; CDR3: ASSTGVHEQY
V: TRBV18; J: TRBJ1-1; CDR3: ASSPPGSVNTEAF
V: TRBV5-1; J: .; CDR3: ASSLGQWDLYEQY
V: TRBV9; J: TRBJ2-7; CDR3: ASSVGFQGANEQY
V: TRBV19; J: TRBJ2-3; CDR3: ASGTDRGTTTDTQY
V: TRBV28; J: TRBJ1-5; CDR3: ASSSRARQLQPQH
V: TRBV6-2/TRBV6-3; J: TRBJ1-2; CDR3: ASSRGTVWGYT
V: TRBV11-1; J: TRBJ2-7; CDR3: ASSFEQGDYEQY
V: TRBV25-1; J: TRBJ2-2; CDR3: ASSESRLNTGELF
V: TRBV10-1; J: TRBJ2-3; CDR3: ASSTGGADTQY
V: TRBV5-6; J: TRBJ2-7; CDR3: ASSRQIFTEQY
V: TRBV12-3/TRBV12-4; J: .; CDR3: ASRPGQRSRQF
V: TRBV20-1; J: TRBJ2-7; CDR3: SARDLRQGIYEQY
V: TRBV7-9; J: TRBJ2-5; CDR3: ASSFSQGRFGETQY
V: TRBV6-6; J: TRBJ2-4; CDR3: ASSYFPPSDIQY
V: TRBV3-1; J: TRBJ1-5; CDR3: ASSPAIITRPQH
V: TRBV5-1; J: .; CDR3: ASSLEWGPYEQY
V: TRBV9; J: TRBJ1-2; CDR3: ASSANPSYYGYT
V: TRBV20-1; J: TRBJ2-7; CDR3: SARAEGRDEQY
V: TRBV6-1; J: TRBJ2-1; CDR3: ASQLGTGTYNEQF
V: TRBV20-1; J: TRBJ2-7; CDR3: SARSEYEQY
V: TRBV29-1; J: TRBJ1-2; CDR3: SIGTGTSYT
V: TRBV29-1; J: .; CDR3: SVEDRGEVEQF
V: TRBV6-1; J: TRBJ1-1; CDR3: ASSEVTANTEAF
V: TRBV7-2; J: TRBJ2-1; CDR3: ASQTNNEQF
V: TRBV27; J: TRBJ1-4; CDR3: ASSVVVGFLVEKLF
V: TRBV5-1; J: TRBJ2-6; CDR3: ASSWMDSGANVLT
V: TRBV9; J: TRBJ2-2; CDR3: ASSPREGNTGELF
V: TRBV7-8; J: TRBJ2-2; CDR3: ASSLERGSNTGELF
V: TRBV28; J: TRBJ2-5; CDR3: ASSRGRVSETQY
V: TRBV5-1; J: TRBJ2-7; CDR3: ASSSTAGTFPWEQY
V: TRBV24-1; J: TRBJ2-1; CDR3: ATSDPVNEQF
V: TRBV29-1; J: TRBJ2-6; CDR3: SVTESGANVLT
V: TRBV7-9; J: TRBJ2-7; CDR3: ASSPDSGGYYEQY
V: TRBV12-3/TRBV12-4; J: TRBJ1-2; CDR3: ASTFPGRSNYGYT
V: TRBV28; J: TRBJ1-2; CDR3: ASKVQGGTGYT